The present TCR beta chain was sequenced within a study of T cell responses to AZD1222 COVID-19 vaccine. Findings and limits, study-wide: Following two doses of AZD1222, Spike-specific TCR breadth and depth rose. Within unmutated variant regions lay the reported targets of nearly half of spike-specific TCRs. The study found vaccine-associated CD4 TCRs spanning spike, dominant at 160-218 and 743-854. It was only a handful of AZD1222 recipients who were seropositive at baseline.

With respect to this clone: The target antigen is unknown.

There are 14 residues in the CDR3. Trimming cost V 0 bases and J 0 bases, with 7 bases left between them. Germline CDR1 is SGDLS and CDR2 is YYNGEE. This table comes from immunoSEQ multiplex PCR, and its TCRdb copy is limited to in-frame clones, with some not included. This sample has about 190,000 clones, with approximately 91% found just once. The chain links TRBV9 to TRBJ2-7, with D possibly TRBD1 on 5 matching bases. The specimen comprised peripheral blood, sampled on day 0 of AZD1222 vaccination. The receptor was isolated from an adult in good health. CDR3 sequence: CASSVDDSSYEQYF. Written as DNA, the CDR3 is TGTGCCAGCAGCGTAGATGACAGCTCCTACGAGCAGTACTTC. Filled out from reference TRBV9 and TRBJ2-7, the complete variable domain reads DSGVTQTPKHLITATGQRVTLRCSPRSGDLSVYWYQQSLDQGLQFLIQYYNGEERAKGNILERFSAQQFPDLHSELNLSSLELGDSALYFCASSVDDSSYEQYFGPGTRLTVT.